This T cell receptor (beta chain) appears in the sequencing data of a study of OX40 agonist ivuxolimab in advanced cancers. Study-wide background: Patients got intravenous ivuxolimab at 0.01 to 10 mg/kg every 2 weeks. General observations from the study: Circulating CD4+ and CD8+ T cells showed clonal expansion by week 6 at 0.1 to 3.0 mg/kg. Average numbers of expanded clones were greater in CD8+ T cells than in CD4+.

Patients were ruled out by autoimmune disease history or systemic immunosuppression. To note about this clone: What it binds is unknown.

Clones were sequenced by immunoSEQ multiplex PCR, and TCRdb holds only the in-frame ones, with some missing. The sample lists 60,000 to 65,000 clones, just under 85% occurring once. Germline V lookup: CDR1 SGHDT, CDR2 YYEEEE. The CDR3 sequence is 16 residues long. V was clipped by 0 bases and J by 3 bases; unmatched bases: 5. This chain connects TRBV5-6 to TRBJ1-5, with 8 bases lining up with TRBD1. The specimen was CD4+ or CD8+ T cells sorted from blood, collected in a trial of the OX40 agonist ivuxolimab. The receptor was isolated from an adult with an advanced solid tumor such as melanoma, head and neck, liver or kidney cancer. DNA of the CDR3: TGTGCCAGCAGCTTGGGGACAGGGAGCGACAATCAGCCCCAGCATTTT. It specifies CASSLGTGSDNQPQHF.